This T cell receptor beta chain was recorded in a study of long-term antiretroviral therapy in people with HIV. Germline V gene sequence: CDR1 LNHDA, CDR2 SQIVND (reference sequence). The CDR3 runs 20 residues. After removal of 3 bases from V and 0 bases from J, the junction contained 14 bases not matched to a gene. Sequencing used immunoSEQ v3.0 at survey level. Each sample had sequencing targeting roughly 35,000-50,000 T-cell genomes. Method: immunoSEQ multiplex PCR; TCRdb's copy keeps in-frame clones and lacks some. Here the sample spans 25,000 to 30,000 clones, around 80% being singletons. This clonotype was sampled from a man in his forties or fifties with HIV. The rearrangement uses TRBV19 and TRBJ2-6, with TRBD1 matching over 7 bases. Material: unsorted PBMCs, obtained 3 years after starting antiretroviral therapy. CDR3 sequence: CASSMAFTGAPLSGANVLTF. CDR3 DNA: TGTGCCAGTAGTATGGCCTTTACAGGGGCCCCTCTCTCTGGGGCCAACGTCCTGACTTTC.